This T cell receptor (beta chain) was obtained from a study of cytomegalovirus exposure and HLA in healthy donors. The PCR was carried out with 60 Vbeta primers and 13 Jbeta primers. Clones were read by immunoSEQ multiplex PCR, and TCRdb kept only the in-frame ones, dropping some. The sample carries more than 110,000 clones, about 80% recorded once. The clonotype originates from a young man in good health and CMV-seropositive. Specimen: PBMCs.

DNA for the CDR3: TGTGCCAGCAGTGTACAATACGAGCAGTACTTC. This codes for CASSVQYEQYF. The chain carries TRBV2 and TRBJ2-7; D remains ambiguous. Germline CDR1 SNHLY, CDR2 FYNNEI. The CDR3 runs 11 residues. Trimming cost V 4 bases and J 4 bases, with 5 bases left between them.